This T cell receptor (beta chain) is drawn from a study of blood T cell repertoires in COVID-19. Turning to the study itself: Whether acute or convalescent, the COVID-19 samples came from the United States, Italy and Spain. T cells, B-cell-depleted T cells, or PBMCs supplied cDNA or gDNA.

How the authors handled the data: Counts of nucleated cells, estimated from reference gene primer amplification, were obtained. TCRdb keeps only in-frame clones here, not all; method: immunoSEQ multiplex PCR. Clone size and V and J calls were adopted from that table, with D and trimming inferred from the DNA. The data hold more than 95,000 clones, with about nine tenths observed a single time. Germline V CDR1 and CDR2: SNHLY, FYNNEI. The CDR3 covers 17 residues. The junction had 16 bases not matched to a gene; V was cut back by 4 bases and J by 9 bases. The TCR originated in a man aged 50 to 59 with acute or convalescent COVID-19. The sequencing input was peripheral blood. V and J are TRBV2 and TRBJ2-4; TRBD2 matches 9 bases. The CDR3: CASSVEAGLAGNRIQYF. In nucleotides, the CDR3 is TGTGCCAGCAGTGTTGAAGCCGGTCTAGCGGGAAATCGCATTCAGTACTTC. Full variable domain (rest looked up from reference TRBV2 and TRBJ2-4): EPEVTQTPSHQVTQMGQEVILRCVPISNHLYFYWYRQILGQKVEFLVSFYNNEISEKSEIFDDQFSVERPDGSNFTLKIRSTKLEDSAMYFCASSVEAGLAGNRIQYFGAGTRLSVL.